The 32 T cell receptor beta chains below were found in one sample sequenced in a study of read filtering for tumor transcriptome and immune sequencing (dated by TCRdb to 2020 to 2021). TCRdb records Illumina HiSeq 4000 as the sequencer. TCR libraries were built from approximately 400 ng RNA with the Immunoverse kit, using molecular barcoded adaptors covering alpha/delta and beta/gamma chains. TCRdb redid the processing of the public reads, applying fastp at Q25 and MiXCR, and retained in-frame beta chains. Rows with a matching CDR3 protein are joined into one entry that keeps the most common DNA and genes. The sample includes some 130,000 distinct CDR3 sequences, with approximately 13% observed a single time. The ten largest account for around 8.2% of the sample. Sequenced input: a population of CD138-negative cells sorted from bone marrow. The cell subset or site tag for this specimen amounts to: bone marrow mononuclear cells depleted of CD138+ plasma/myeloma cells by negative magnetic selection. Source of these receptors: a donor at least 40 years old with multiple myeloma.

For this clonotype: This could be a read error, since a much larger clone is one nucleotide away. Since the CDR3 does not end with the conserved phenylalanine or tryptophan, this likely comes from a read error. This chain connects TRBV29-1 to TRBJ1-5; the D is unclear. The CDR3 is 12 amino acids. The germline V and J ends were trimmed by 7 bases and 4 bases, with 11 bases remaining between them. In germline, CDR1 is SQVTM, CDR2 ANQGSEA. CDR3: CSAMDGNQPQHL. The CDR3 DNA is TGCAGCGCCATGGACGGGAATCAGCCCCAGCATCTT.

About this clonotype: This may stem from a read error, because a much larger clone lies one nucleotide away. The chain carries TRBV11-2 and TRBJ2-1; tentatively, D is TRBD1 (5 bases). Per germline, CDR1 SGHAT and CDR2 FQNNGV. The CDR3 has 12 amino acids. This CDR3 is CASSFAGNEQSF. The CDR3 DNA is TGTGCCAGCAGCTTCGCAGGGAATGAGCAGTCCTTC.

This clonotype has a single count. With a much larger clone just one base away, this may be a read error. J is TRBJ2-6 and V is TRBV6-2 or TRBV6-3; TRBD2 agrees at 11 bases. There are 17 residues in the CDR3. CDR1 is MNHEY, CDR2 SVGEGT, per germline. This CDR3 reads CASSSGLAGAGANVLAF. CDR3 nucleotides: TGTGCCAGCAGTTCTGGACTAGCGGGTGCTGGGGCCAACGTCCTGGCTTTC.

As DNA, the CDR3 is TGTGCCTGGAGTCCTATGATCACTAGCGGGAAGAAAGAGACCCAGTACTTC. It codes for CAWSPMITSGKKETQYF. The genes are TRBV30 and TRBJ2-5; 10 positions agree with TRBD2. The CDR3 totals 17 residues. V lost 2 bases to trimming and J lost 3 bases; unmatched junction nucleotides: 12. Germline V gene data show CDR1 as GTSNPN and CDR2 as SVGIG (reference sequence).

In its sample, this clonotype was seen a few times. V usage is TRBV4-1 and J usage is TRBJ1-5, with unresolved D. The CDR3 consists of 15 residues. Trimming left V 0 bases short and J 4 bases short, with 10 bases between. The germline V gene encodes CDR1 MGHRA and CDR2 YSYEKL. The DNA of the CDR3 is TGCGCCAGCAGCCAAGAGTGGCGGGAAAATCAGCCCCAGCATTTT. Translation: CASSQEWRENQPQHF.

As to this clonotype: This may be a read error, as it is one base from a much larger clone. For the CDR3, the DNA is TGTGCCAGCAGTGGCCTGGGATACACACAGGAGCAAGAGACCCAGTACTTC. Translation gives CASSGLGYTQEQETQYF. This chain connects TRBV6-1 to TRBJ2-5, with a possible D match to TRBD1 (5 bases). The CDR3 has 17 residues. Germline-derived CDR1 and CDR2 are MNHNS and SASEGT. V lost 4 bases to trimming and J lost 2 bases, with 20 bases between them.

In its sample, this clonotype was seen many times. The V and J genes are TRBV20-1 and TRBJ2-7; D unclear. The length of the CDR3 is 11 residues. The germline CDR1 and CDR2 sequences are DFQATT and SNEGSKA (reference sequence). V dropped 1 base and J dropped 4 bases, with 5 bases sitting between them. The CDR3 DNA is TGCAGTGCTAGAGCGGTTTACGAGCAGTACTTC. It is translated as CSARAVYEQYF.

This clonotype showed up many times. The chain couples TRBV5-1 to TRBJ2-2; TRBD2 matches 9 bases. Germline assignment: CDR1 SGHRS and CDR2 YFSETQ. The V and J ends lost 5 bases and 1 base, in that order; junction bases with no gene match: 9. The CDR3 is made up of 17 amino acids. The CDR3 bases are TGCGCCAGCAGTTGGTGGGAGACTAGCGGGAACACCGGGGAGCTGTTTTTT. Translating gives CASSWWETSGNTGELFF.

This clonotype was seen repeatedly, ten times or more. The chain combines TRBV7-2 with TRBJ2-5; tentatively, D is TRBD2 (6 bases). The CDR3 runs to 14 residues. The germline V gene encodes CDR1 SGHTA and CDR2 FQGNSA. Trimming stripped 4 bases from V and 5 bases from J, with 14 bases between. In DNA, the CDR3 is TGTGCCAGCAGCTACTCCGGGAGTGGGGAGACCCAGTACTTC. It is translated as CASSYSGSGETQYF.

This clonotype was picked up a small number of times. Just one base apart from a much larger clone, this may be a read error. The J gene is TRBJ2-7, the V gene TRBV29-1; 10 bases align to TRBD2. Germline-derived CDR1 and CDR2 are SQVTM and ANQGSEA. The length of the CDR3 is 13 residues. This chain's CDR3 is CSVRTSGSYEQCF. The CDR3 DNA is TGCAGCGTTCGGACTAGCGGAAGCTACGAGCAGTGCTTC.

This clonotype was seen repeatedly, ten times or more. The rearrangement links TRBV7-9 to TRBJ2-5; D assignment may be TRBD1 or TRBD2 (5 bases each). This CDR3 has 14 residues. The germline V gene encodes CDR1 SEHNR and CDR2 FQNEAQ (reference sequence). V was clipped by 2 bases and J by 4 bases, with 11 bases between them. The CDR3, as DNA: TGTGCCAGCAGCTTATCTGGGGGTAGAGAGACCCAGTACTTC. This translates into CASSLSGGRETQYF. The entire variable domain, with the rest obtained from reference TRBV7-9 and TRBJ2-5, is as follows: DTGVSQNPRHKITKRGQNVTFRCDPISEHNRLYWYRQTLGQGPEFLTYFQNEAQLEKSRLLSDRFSAERPKGSFSTLEIQRTEQGDSAMYLCASSLSGGRETQYFGPGTRLLVL.

The V and J genes are TRBV20-1 and TRBJ2-7; D unresolved. CDR1 DFQATT and CDR2 SNEGSKA come from the germline V gene (reference sequence). V was shortened by 5 bases and J by 0 bases, with 17 bases between the two germline ends. CDR3 size: 15 residues. CDR3: CSAPSFDGSSYEQYF. The DNA of the CDR3 is TGCAGTGCTCCTTCCTTTGACGGTAGCTCCTACGAGCAGTACTTC.

This clonotype was detected many times. The chain joins TRBV19 to TRBJ1-1; D gene uncertain. This CDR3 spans 15 amino acids. V lost 3 bases to trimming and J lost 6 bases, with 17 bases between them. Germline V gives CDR1 LNHDA, CDR2 SQIVND (reference sequence). CDR3 residues: CASSMEGAVVPEAFF. In DNA, the CDR3 is TGTGCCAGTAGTATGGAGGGCGCCGTGGTCCCTGAAGCTTTCTTT.

This clonotype was seen a handful of times. CDR3 DNA sequence: TGTGCCAGTAGTATAGTTCTAGCGGGAGGGCCTGGGGATACGCAGTATTTT. It codes for CASSIVLAGGPGDTQYF. This sequence joins TRBV19 and TRBJ2-3; 12 bases line up with TRBD2. Per the germline V gene, CDR1 is LNHDA and CDR2 is SQIVND (reference sequence). V was clipped by 1 base and J by 6 bases; unmatched bases: 8. CDR3 length equals 17 residues.

This clonotype was seen repeatedly, ten times or more. V usage is TRBV11-2 and J usage is TRBJ2-3; TRBD2 aligns across 12 bases. The V and J ends lost 4 bases and 1 base, in that order; junction bases with no gene match: 6. The CDR3 runs 17 residues. Germline CDR1 reads SGHAT; CDR2 reads FQNNGV. CDR3 loop: CASSWLGLAGRTDTQYF. In DNA form, the CDR3 reads TGTGCCAGCAGCTGGCTAGGACTAGCGGGACGCACAGATACGCAGTATTTT.

This clonotype appeared many times. This sequence joins TRBV7-9 and TRBJ1-3, with D perhaps TRBD1 (5 bases). Trimming cost V 4 bases and J 8 bases, with 12 bases left between them. CDR3 length: 13 amino acids. Germline V gene data show CDR1 as SEHNR and CDR2 as FQNEAQ (reference sequence). The CDR3, as DNA: TGTGCCAGCAGCTCTGGGGGTATAGACACCATATATTTT. The encoded protein is CASSSGGIDTIYF.

This clonotype occurred many times. V usage is TRBV12-3 or TRBV12-4 and J usage is TRBJ2-1, with 10 bases lining up with TRBD2. This CDR3 has 11 amino acids. With 5 bases clipped from V and 15 bases from J, the junction kept 4 bases outside the gene matches. CDR3 coding DNA: TGTGCCAGCAGTCGAGGACTAGCGGCGTTCTTC. Its translation: CASSRGLAAFF.

This clonotype appeared many times. This chain connects TRBV6-2 or TRBV6-3 to TRBJ2-7; D possibly corresponds to TRBD2 (5 bases). Trimming removed 6 bases at V and 5 bases at J, with 17 bases between. This CDR3 contains 14 residues. Germline values: CDR1 MNHEY, CDR2 SVGEGT. Here the CDR3 DNA reads TGTGCCAGCAGAGTTACGGACCGGGGTGACGAGCAGTACTTC. Translation gives CASRVTDRGDEQYF.

The table lists this clonotype with many counts. V gene TRBV6-4 combines with J gene TRBJ2-5; D gene unclear. The CDR3 spans 12 residues. Germline CDR1 reads MRHNA; CDR2 reads SNTAGT. Trimming removed 6 bases at V and 7 bases at J, with 12 bases between. CDR3 DNA sequence: TGTGCCAGCAGCCCATCTCATTTGACCCAGTACTTC. Amino acids: CASSPSHLTQYF.

The CDR3 nucleotides read TGTGCCAGCAGTCTAGCGGGAGAGTTGGACAATGAGCAGTTCTTC. Translation gives CASSLAGELDNEQFF. The chain employs TRBV6-5 and TRBJ2-1; 10 nucleotides line up with TRBD2. Germline-derived CDR1 and CDR2 are MNHEY and SVGAGI. The CDR3 totals 15 residues. The V and J ends lost 5 bases and 5 bases, in that order; junction bases with no gene match: 6.

This clonotype was observed at least ten times. The V gene is TRBV25-1, the J gene TRBJ2-2, with 8 bases fitting TRBD1. This CDR3 contains 15 residues. J gave up 4 bases and V 3 bases, and 4 bases lay outside the gene matches. Per germline, CDR1 MGHDK and CDR2 SYGVNS. The CDR3 nucleotides are TGTGCCAGCAGTGATGGACAGGGATTCACCGGGGAGCTGTTTTTT. Translating gives CASSDGQGFTGELFF.

This clonotype was seen at least ten times. V usage is TRBV7-9 and J usage is TRBJ2-1, with 12 bases matching TRBD2. The CDR3 consists of 17 residues. V trimming: 5 bases; J trimming: 3 bases; junction bases outside the gene matches: 8. The germline V gene encodes CDR1 SEHNR and CDR2 FQNEAQ (reference sequence). The CDR3 DNA reads as TGTGCCAGCAGCCCCCGACTAGCGGGAGTGCACTACAATGAGCAGTTCTTC. Encoded protein: CASSPRLAGVHYNEQFF.

This clonotype was seen many times. The chain recombines TRBV11-2 with TRBJ2-1; D is perhaps TRBD2 (5 bases). The ends were cut back, 3 bases at V and 7 bases at J, with 10 bases in the middle. This CDR3 is built from 13 residues. CDR1 and CDR2 from the germline V gene are SGHAT and FQNNGV. CDR3 region: CASSLASWNEQFF. The CDR3 bases are TGTGCCAGCAGCTTGGCTAGCTGGAATGAGCAGTTCTTC.

Ten or more counts support this clonotype. The chain recombines TRBV15 with TRBJ1-5; 7 nucleotides align to TRBD1. This CDR3 region has 15 residues. The J segment lost 5 bases and the V segment lost 1 base, leaving 5 bases of the junction unmatched. Germline-derived CDR1 and CDR2 are LNHNV and YYDKDF (reference sequence). CDR3 sequence reads: CATSRVQGLDQPQHF. The CDR3 nucleotides are TGTGCCACCAGCAGAGTACAGGGGCTTGATCAGCCCCAGCATTTT.

The gene calls are TRBV29-1 and TRBJ1-1, with D possibly being TRBD1 (5 bases). Trimming cost V 0 bases and J 5 bases, with 10 bases left between them. Per the germline V gene, CDR1 is SQVTM and CDR2 is ANQGSEA. This CDR3 comprises 13 residues. The CDR3 DNA reads as TGCAGCGTTGAAGATCGCGGGGGGACTGAAGCTTTCTTT. It translates to CSVEDRGGTEAFF. The whole variable domain, remainder taken from reference TRBV29-1 and TRBJ1-1, is SAVISQKPSRDICQRGTSLTIQCQVDSQVTMMFWYRQQPGQSLTLIATANQGSEATYESGFVIDKFPISRPNLTFSTLTVSNMSPEDSSIYLCSVEDRGGTEAFFGQGTRLTVV.

In its sample, this clonotype was seen a few times. The gene calls are TRBV6-2 or TRBV6-3 and TRBJ2-7; possible D gene TRBD1, 6 bases. The CDR3 totals 13 residues. The germline V gene has CDR1 MNHEY and CDR2 SVGEGT. Between the trimmed V and J ends, which lost 2 bases and 2 bases, there was a span of 7 bases. The CDR3 here is CASSYGTTYEQYF. As DNA, the CDR3 is TGTGCCAGCAGTTACGGGACAACCTACGAGCAGTACTTC.

This clonotype was detected ten times or more. The chain has TRBV4-1 and TRBJ2-7; D may be TRBD1 (6 bases). CDR3 length: 16 amino acids. Germline values: CDR1 MGHRA, CDR2 YSYEKL. The germline V and J ends were trimmed by 0 bases and 0 bases, with 12 bases remaining between them. As DNA, the CDR3 is TGCGCCAGCAGCCAAGATAATACAGGGAGCTCCTACGAGCAGTACTTC. Its translation: CASSQDNTGSSYEQYF.

In its sample, this clonotype was seen many times. The V gene is TRBV27, the J gene TRBJ1-3; 7 nucleotides align to TRBD1. Germline V gives CDR1 MNHEY, CDR2 SMNVEV (reference sequence). J gave up 0 bases and V 4 bases, and 3 bases lay outside the gene matches. The CDR3 length is 15 residues. CDR3 in amino acids: CASSSRTGSGNTIYF. The CDR3 DNA reads as TGTGCCAGCAGTTCCCGGACAGGCTCTGGAAACACCATATATTTT.

This clonotype was seen ten or more times. This chain links TRBV9 with TRBJ1-1, with D unclear. The germline V gene has CDR1 SGDLS and CDR2 YYNGEE. Trimming removed 0 bases at V and 7 bases at J, with 10 bases between. This CDR3 has 13 residues. CDR3 residues: CASSVEDSSEAFF. For the CDR3, the DNA is TGTGCCAGCAGCGTAGAGGATTCCAGTGAAGCTTTCTTT.

CDR3 loop: CASSPPLLTGFHEQYF. DNA for the CDR3: TGTGCCAGCAGTCCCCCGTTATTGACAGGGTTCCACGAGCAGTACTTC. The rearrangement uses TRBV6-6 and TRBJ2-7; TRBD1 matches 7 bases. The CDR3 length is 16 residues. Losses at the gene ends were 5 bases for V and 5 bases for J; bases not matched to a gene: 15. Germline V CDR1 and CDR2: MNHNY, SVGAGI (reference sequence).

Many counts were recorded for this clonotype. The rearrangement joins TRBV5-1 to TRBJ2-1; D perhaps matches TRBD2 (6 bases). The CDR3 covers 14 residues. Germline assignment: CDR1 SGHRS and CDR2 YFSETQ. Trimming took off 4 bases at V and 6 bases at J, with 14 bases between the two ends. The CDR3 spells CASSPGRMGNEQFF. CDR3 DNA: TGCGCCAGCAGCCCGGGGAGGATGGGCAATGAGCAGTTCTTC.

This clonotype was counted many times. The V gene is TRBV20-1, the J gene TRBJ2-3; D may be TRBD2 (6 bases). This CDR3 contains 16 residues. Trimming stripped 0 bases from V and 0 bases from J, with 13 bases between. The germline V gene encodes CDR1 DFQATT and CDR2 SNEGSKA (reference sequence). CDR3 region: CSARDREIRSTDTQYF. The CDR3 bases are TGCAGTGCTAGAGATCGGGAGATCAGAAGCACAGATACGCAGTATTTT.